One and the same sample provided the 26 T cell receptor beta chains below, sequenced in a study of molecular identifiers for immune sequencing clone quantification. TCRdb re-derived calls from the PCR reads in MiXCR, one entry per CDR3 protein. The sample shows approximately 500,000 distinct CDR3 sequences, over 20% of them seen only once. Source material: naive CD8+ T cells from blood, with Jurkat cell RNA spiked in. Subset described: FACS-sorted CD8+CD4-CCR7+CD45RA+ naive T cells. These receptors were collected from a human donor in good health. Some libraries in this study had Jurkat cell RNA spiked in.

V and J are TRBV4-1 and TRBJ1-1; D gene unclear. Germline lookup yields CDR1 MGHRA and CDR2 YSYEKL. This CDR3 has 14 residues. Trimming took 1 base from V and 11 from J, leaving 17 bases between them. This chain's CDR3 is CASSQAGTAGEAFF. CDR3 DNA sequence: TGCGCCAGCAGCCAAGCTGGTACAGCTGGGGAGGCTTTCTTT.

V usage is TRBV4-1 and J usage is TRBJ1-3; 7 positions agree with TRBD1. Trimming removed 1 base from V and 0 bases from J; junction bases left unmatched: 3. CDR3 length: 16 amino acids. The germline gives CDR1 MGHRA, CDR2 YSYEKL. The DNA for the CDR3 is TGCGCCAGCAGCCAAGGCGACAGGGCCTCTGGAAACACCATATATTTT. Amino acids: CASSQGDRASGNTIYF.

This clonotype was picked up a small number of times. The chain recombines TRBV12-3 or TRBV12-4 with TRBJ2-1; D gene unclear. V lost 4 bases and J lost 4, with 8 bases in between. This CDR3 has 13 amino acids. DNA for the CDR3: TGTGCCAGCAGTTCCAAATCTTACAATGAGCAGTTCTTC. As protein: CASSSKSYNEQFF.

This clonotype was picked up a small number of times. CDR3 coding DNA: TGCAGTGCTAGATCCTGGACAGAAGAGACCCAGTACTTC. The encoded protein is CSARSWTEETQYF. V is TRBV20-1 and J is TRBJ2-5; D might be TRBD1 (6 bases). The germline CDR1 and CDR2 sequences are DFQATT and SNEGSKA (reference sequence). Trimming left V 2 bases short and J 3 bases short, with 10 bases between. CDR3 length: 13 residues.

The gene calls are TRBV9 and TRBJ2-3, with 8 bases matching TRBD2. Germline CDR1 reads SGDLS; CDR2 reads YYNGEE. CDR3 length: 17 residues. V was clipped by 2 bases and J by 2 bases; unmatched bases: 10. The CDR3 loop reads CASSVGTLAEDTDTQYF. The CDR3 DNA sequence: TGTGCCAGCAGCGTGGGAACACTAGCGGAGGACACAGATACGCAGTATTTT.

Only a few counts were recorded for this clonotype. This chain uses TRBV20-1 with TRBJ2-7; D is possibly TRBD2 (7 bases). CDR1 is DFQATT, CDR2 SNEGSKA, per germline (reference sequence). The CDR3 covers 17 residues. The V end was cut by 0 bases, the J end by 2 bases, with 20 bases between. This chain's CDR3 is CSARDWETEGGTYEQYF. The DNA for the CDR3 is TGCAGTGCTAGAGATTGGGAGACAGAGGGGGGGACCTACGAGCAGTACTTC.

Points on this clonotype: This may stem from a read error, because a much larger clone lies one nucleotide away. Because the CDR3 is missing its conserved closing phenylalanine or tryptophan, this is likely a read error. V and J are TRBV30 and TRBJ2-3, with TRBD1 as a possible D gene (5 bases). The CDR3 is made up of 16 amino acids. The V and J ends lost 0 bases and 3 bases respectively, with 16 bases between them. Germline values: CDR1 GTSNPN, CDR2 SVGIG (reference sequence). CDR3 bases: TGTGCCTGGAGTGTAGGATATCAGGGTCGGACAGATACGCAGTATCTT. Its translation: CAWSVGYQGRTDTQYL.

This chain joins TRBV12-3 or TRBV12-4 and TRBJ2-6, with 7 bases fitting TRBD1. This CDR3 has 17 residues. V lost 1 base, J lost 4 bases, and 7 bases stayed unmatched. The CDR3 sequence is CASSLVTGSNGANVLTF. The DNA for the CDR3 is TGTGCCAGCAGTTTAGTGACAGGGTCTAACGGGGCCAACGTCCTGACTTTC.

The chain links TRBV2 to TRBJ2-1; 7 bases align to TRBD2. Germline loops: CDR1 SNHLY, CDR2 FYNNEI. J was trimmed by 3 bases and V by 6 bases; bases with no gene match: 14. This CDR3 has 17 amino acids. CDR3: CASRDPALALHYNEQFF. The DNA for the CDR3 is TGTGCCAGCAGGGATCCGGCACTAGCGCTCCACTACAATGAGCAGTTCTTC.

On this clonotype itself: One base away lies a much larger clone, so this may be a sequencing read error. The rearrangement joins TRBV30 to TRBJ2-7, with D unclear. CDR3 length: 13 amino acids. Trimming removed 3 bases at V and 5 bases at J, with 14 bases between. The germline V gene has CDR1 GTSNPN and CDR2 SVGIG (reference sequence). The CDR3 region has the DNA TGTGCCTGGAGCCAAGAACAGTTCCACGAGCAGTACTTC. The encoded protein is CAWSQEQFHEQYF.

At least ten counts were recorded for this clonotype. The V gene is TRBV29-1, the J gene TRBJ2-5, with D possibly being TRBD1 (5 bases). The V end lost 7 bases, the J end lost 4 bases, and 13 bases lay between the germline ends. From germline, CDR1 is SQVTM and CDR2 ANQGSEA. This CDR3 spans 12 amino acids. The CDR3 loop is CSAEGDPETQYF. The CDR3 DNA is TGCAGCGCCGAAGGGGATCCAGAGACCCAGTACTTC.

This sequence joins TRBV11-2 and TRBJ2-3; tentatively, D is TRBD2 (5 bases). Between the trimmed V and J ends, which lost 3 bases and 0 bases, there was a span of 10 bases. Germline V gene data show CDR1 as SGHAT and CDR2 as FQNNGV. The CDR3 has 15 residues. CDR3 loop: CASSFVGGSTDTQYF. DNA of the CDR3: TGTGCCAGCAGCTTCGTTGGAGGTAGCACAGATACGCAGTATTTT. Supplemented by reference TRBV11-2 and TRBJ2-3, the full variable domain reads EAGVAQSPRYKIIEKRQSVAFWCNPISGHATLYWYQQILGQGPKLLIQFQNNGVVDDSQLPKDRFSAERLKGVDSTLKIQPAKLEDSAVYLCASSFVGGSTDTQYFGPGTRLTVL.

This clonotype was seen many times. The V gene is TRBV12-3 or TRBV12-4, the J gene TRBJ2-7, with 7 bases aligning to TRBD1. Losses at the gene ends were 6 bases for V and 6 bases for J; bases not matched to a gene: 8. CDR3 length equals 13 residues. CDR3 DNA: TGTGCCAGCAGCCCTACAGGGGTCCTCGAGCAGTACTTC. It translates to CASSPTGVLEQYF.

The chain joins TRBV30 to TRBJ1-4, with D perhaps TRBD1 (5 bases). The V end was cut by 2 bases, the J end by 3 bases, with 13 bases between. CDR3 size: 15 residues. The germline gives CDR1 GTSNPN, CDR2 SVGIG (reference sequence). The CDR3 DNA sequence: TGTGCCTGGAGTCCGGCGGGGGAACCTAATGAAAAACTGTTTTTT. This encodes CAWSPAGEPNEKLFF. Using reference TRBV30 and TRBJ1-4 for the parts outside the CDR3, the full variable domain is SQTIHQWPATLVQPVGSPLSLECTVEGTSNPNLYWYRQAAGRGLQLLFYSVGIGQISSEVPQNLSASRPQDRQFILSSKKLLLSDSGFYLCAWSPAGEPNEKLFFGSGTQLSVL.

In this sample, this clonotype turned up many times. The genes are TRBV5-1 and TRBJ1-4; D not certain. The V gene lost 7 bases and the J gene lost 5 bases, with 12 bases spanning the gap. There are 13 residues in the CDR3. The germline V gene has CDR1 SGHRS and CDR2 YFSETQ. The CDR3 region is CASGSKRNEKLFF. The CDR3 region has the DNA TGCGCCAGCGGTTCCAAGCGAAATGAAAAACTGTTTTTT.

The V and J genes are TRBV27 and TRBJ1-1; D might be TRBD1 (6 bases). Germline V gene data show CDR1 as MNHEY and CDR2 as SMNVEV (reference sequence). V shed 8 bases and J shed 0 bases, with 13 bases lying between them. There are 14 residues in the CDR3. CDR3 in DNA: TGTGCCAGCCGACAGGAGTTCATGAACACTGAAGCTTTCTTT. Its translation: CASRQEFMNTEAFF.

About this clonotype itself: Possible read error: a much larger clone is one base away. The rearrangement joins TRBV3-1 to TRBJ2-2, with 9 nucleotides matching TRBD1. After removal of 6 bases from V and 6 bases from J, the junction contained 14 bases not matched to a gene. Germline CDR1 reads LGHDT; CDR2 reads YNNKEL (reference sequence). The CDR3 sequence is 17 residues long. The CDR3 region has the DNA TGTGCCAGCAGACCTCTATCGGGACAGGGAGAAGCCGGGGAGCTGTTTTTT. It specifies CASRPLSGQGEAGELFF.

The chain recombines TRBV5-1 with TRBJ1-1; TRBD1 matches 7 bases. The CDR3 runs to 14 residues. The V gene's germline CDR1 is SGHRS and CDR2 YFSETQ. J lost 8 bases, V lost 2 bases, and 9 bases had no gene match. CDR3: CASSFTGETKEAFF. The DNA of the CDR3 is TGCGCCAGCAGCTTCACAGGGGAAACAAAAGAAGCTTTCTTT.

This clonotype was observed a few times. The chain links TRBV7-9 to TRBJ2-2; D is possibly TRBD1 (6 bases). In germline, CDR1 is SEHNR, CDR2 FQNEAQ (reference sequence). Deletions cut 6 bases from V and 8 bases from J, with 10 bases between. The CDR3 loop spans 12 amino acids. In DNA form, the CDR3 reads TGTGCCAGCAGATCAGGGGATGGGGAGCTGTTTTTT. It encodes CASRSGDGELFF.

Of note for this clonotype: This clone may be a read error of a much larger clone one base away. The CDR3 does not end in the conserved phenylalanine or tryptophan, so this is likely a read error. The gene calls are TRBV7-2 and TRBJ1-1; the D is unclear. Trimming removed 5 bases from V and 7 bases from J, with 17 bases in between. The CDR3 consists of 14 residues. Per germline, CDR1 SGHTA and CDR2 FQGNSA. The CDR3 reads CASSPEILAGEAFC. In DNA, the CDR3 is TGTGCCAGCAGCCCAGAGATTCTAGCGGGTGAAGCTTTCTGT.

This clonotype has just a few counts. The chain combines TRBV12-5 with TRBJ1-2, with 9 positions matching TRBD1. This CDR3 spans 16 amino acids. Germline values: CDR1 LGHNT, CDR2 FRNRAP. The junction had 11 bases not matched to a gene; V was cut back by 1 base and J by 8 bases. In DNA, the CDR3 is TGTGCTAGTGGTTTGGCACCCCGGGACAGGGAAGGCGGCTACACCTTC. This encodes CASGLAPRDREGGYTF.

Comment on this clonotype: This is likely a read error, given that the CDR3 carries no conserved phenylalanine or tryptophan at its end. The rearrangement uses TRBV4-1 and TRBJ2-1; D perhaps matches TRBD1 (5 bases). V lost 0 bases, J lost 7 bases, and 7 bases lay in between. CDR1 MGHRA and CDR2 YSYEKL come from the germline V gene. The CDR3 is made up of 13 amino acids. CDR3 region: CASSQDDRNEQFL. Written as DNA, the CDR3 is TGCGCCAGCAGCCAAGACGACAGAAATGAGCAGTTCCTC.

For this clonotype: A much larger clone lies one base from this, so it may be a read error. This rearrangement joins TRBV20-1 to TRBJ2-6; tentative D call: TRBD1 (6 bases). Trimming cost V 3 bases and J 4 bases, with 13 bases left between them. The CDR3 runs to 15 residues. Germline V CDR1 and CDR2: DFQATT, SNEGSKA (reference sequence). The CDR3 DNA reads TGCAGTGCTAGCTCTTCAGGGGAAGGGGCCAACGTCCTGACTTTC. Translating it yields CSASSSGEGANVLTF.

This clonotype showed up many times. Written as DNA, the CDR3 is TGCAGTGCCCTACCGGGACAGGGGGCCTACGAGCAGTACTTC. Amino acid sequence: CSALPGQGAYEQYF. V gene TRBV20-1 combines with J gene TRBJ2-7; 11 nucleotides line up with TRBD1. The CDR3 has 14 residues. V was clipped by 6 bases and J by 2 bases; unmatched bases: 6. Looked up from germline, CDR1 is DFQATT and CDR2 is SNEGSKA (reference sequence).

The chain employs TRBV14 and TRBJ2-3; 11 nucleotides line up with TRBD2. CDR1 is SGHDN and CDR2 is FVKESK in the germline V gene. J gave up 4 bases and V 11 bases, and 14 bases lay outside the gene matches. CDR3 length equals 16 residues. Here the CDR3 DNA reads TGTGCCGGCAACATTAGCGGGAGGGCTTTCTCAGATACGCAGTATTTT. This codes for CAGNISGRAFSDTQYF. The full variable domain, rest sourced from reference TRBV14 and TRBJ2-3, is EAGVTQFPSHSVIEKGQTVTLRCDPISGHDNLYWYRRVMGKEIKFLLHFVKESKQDESGMPNNRFLAERTGGTYSTLKVQPAELEDSGVYFCAGNISGRAFSDTQYFGPGTRLTVL.

This clonotype appeared many times. This chain's CDR3 is CASSLAGANTEAFF. CDR3 in DNA: TGTGCCAGCAGTTTGGCGGGGGCCAACACTGAAGCTTTCTTT. The rearrangement links TRBV27 to TRBJ1-1; D is possibly TRBD1 (6 bases). The germline V and J ends were trimmed by 3 bases and 2 bases, with 10 bases remaining between them. This CDR3 has 14 amino acids. Germline CDR1 reads MNHEY; CDR2 reads SMNVEV (reference sequence).